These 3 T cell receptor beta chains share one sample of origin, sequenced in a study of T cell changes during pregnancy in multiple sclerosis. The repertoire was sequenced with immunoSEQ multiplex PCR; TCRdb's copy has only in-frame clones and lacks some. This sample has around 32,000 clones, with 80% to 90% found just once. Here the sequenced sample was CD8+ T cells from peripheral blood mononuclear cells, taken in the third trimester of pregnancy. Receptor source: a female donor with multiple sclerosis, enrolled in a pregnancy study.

The CDR3 nucleotides are TGTGCCAGCAGCGGTGGGGCCGTTAACACTGAAGCTTTCTTT. Its translation: CASSGGAVNTEAFF. V and J are TRBV9 and TRBJ1-1; D possibly corresponds to TRBD1 (5 bases). Trimming shortened V by 3 bases and J by 2 bases, and 11 bases separated the two germline ends. The germline V gene encodes CDR1 SGDLS and CDR2 YYNGEE. CDR3 size: 14 residues.

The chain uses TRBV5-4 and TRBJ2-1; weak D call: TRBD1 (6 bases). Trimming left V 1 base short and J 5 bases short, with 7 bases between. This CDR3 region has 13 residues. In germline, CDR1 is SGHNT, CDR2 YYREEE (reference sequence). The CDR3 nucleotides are TGTGCCAGCAGCTTGCCAGGGGACAATGAGCAGTTCTTC. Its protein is CASSLPGDNEQFF. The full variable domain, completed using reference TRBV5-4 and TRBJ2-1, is ETGVTQSPTHLIKTRGQQVTLRCSSQSGHNTVSWYQQALGQGPQFIFQYYREEENGRGNFPPRFSGLQFPNYSSELNVNALELDDSALYLCASSLPGDNEQFFGPGTRLTVL.

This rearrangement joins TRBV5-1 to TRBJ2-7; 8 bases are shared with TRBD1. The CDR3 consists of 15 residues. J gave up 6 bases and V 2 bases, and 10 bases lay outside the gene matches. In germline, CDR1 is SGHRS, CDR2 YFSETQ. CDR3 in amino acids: CASSFSGQVNLEQYF. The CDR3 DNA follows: TGCGCCAGCAGCTTCTCGGGACAGGTTAATCTCGAGCAGTACTTC.